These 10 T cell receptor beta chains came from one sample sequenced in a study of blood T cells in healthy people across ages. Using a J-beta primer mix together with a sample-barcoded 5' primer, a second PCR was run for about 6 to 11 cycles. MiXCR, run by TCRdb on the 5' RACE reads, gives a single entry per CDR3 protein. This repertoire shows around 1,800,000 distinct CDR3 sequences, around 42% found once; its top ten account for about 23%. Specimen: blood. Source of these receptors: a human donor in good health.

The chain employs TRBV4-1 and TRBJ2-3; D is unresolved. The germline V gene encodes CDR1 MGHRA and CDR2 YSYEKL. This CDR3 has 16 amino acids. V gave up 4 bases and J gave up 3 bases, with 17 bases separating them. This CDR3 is CASSLYDGVGTDTQYF. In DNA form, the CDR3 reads TGCGCCAGCAGCCTCTACGATGGGGTTGGAACAGATACGCAGTATTTT.

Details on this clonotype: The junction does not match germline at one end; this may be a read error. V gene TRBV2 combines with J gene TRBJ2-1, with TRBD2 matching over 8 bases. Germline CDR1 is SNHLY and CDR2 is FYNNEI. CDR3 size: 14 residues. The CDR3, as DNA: TGTGCCAGCATTGAAGCGGGGGCCTCCAATGAGCAGTTCTTC. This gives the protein CASIEAGASNEQFF.

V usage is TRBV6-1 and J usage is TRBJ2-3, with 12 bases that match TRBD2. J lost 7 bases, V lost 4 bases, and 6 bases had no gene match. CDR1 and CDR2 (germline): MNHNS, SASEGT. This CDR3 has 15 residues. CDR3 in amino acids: CASSGSSGGAYTQYF. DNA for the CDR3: TGTGCCAGCAGTGGATCTAGCGGGGGGGCGTATACGCAGTATTTT.

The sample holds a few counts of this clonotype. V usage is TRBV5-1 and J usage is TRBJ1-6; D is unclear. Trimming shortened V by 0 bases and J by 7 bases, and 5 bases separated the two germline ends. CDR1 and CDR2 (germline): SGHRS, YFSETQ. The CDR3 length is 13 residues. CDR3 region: CASSLAPNSPLHF. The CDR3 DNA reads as TGCGCCAGCAGCTTGGCGCCAAATTCACCCCTCCACTTT.

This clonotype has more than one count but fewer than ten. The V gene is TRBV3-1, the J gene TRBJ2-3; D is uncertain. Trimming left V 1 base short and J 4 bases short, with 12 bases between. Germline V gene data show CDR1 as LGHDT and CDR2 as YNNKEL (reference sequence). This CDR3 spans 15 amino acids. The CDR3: CASSQAFSDADTQYF. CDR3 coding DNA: TGTGCCAGCAGCCAAGCATTCTCCGACGCAGATACGCAGTATTTT.

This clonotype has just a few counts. The CDR3 loop is CASSPLFEQFF. DNA for the CDR3: TGTGCCAGCAGCCCCCTTTTTGAGCAGTTCTTC. The chain combines TRBV7-2 with TRBJ2-1; no clear D. Germline V lookup: CDR1 SGHTA, CDR2 FQGNSA. This CDR3 is built from 11 residues. V was cut by 5 bases and J by 9 bases, with 8 bases left in between. The full variable domain, completed using reference TRBV7-2 and TRBJ2-1, is GAGVSQSPSNKVTEKGKDVELRCDPISGHTALYWYRQSLGQGLEFLIYFQGNSAPDKSGLPSDRFSAERTGGSVSTLTIQRTQQEDSAVYLCASSPLFEQFFGPGTRLTVL.

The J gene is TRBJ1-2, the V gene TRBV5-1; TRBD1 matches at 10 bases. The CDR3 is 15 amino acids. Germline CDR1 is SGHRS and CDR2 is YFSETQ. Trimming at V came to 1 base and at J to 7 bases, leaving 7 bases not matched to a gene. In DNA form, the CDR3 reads TGCGCCAGCAGCTTGTTGGACAGGGGGATCTGTGGCTACACCTTC. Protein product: CASSLLDRGICGYTF.

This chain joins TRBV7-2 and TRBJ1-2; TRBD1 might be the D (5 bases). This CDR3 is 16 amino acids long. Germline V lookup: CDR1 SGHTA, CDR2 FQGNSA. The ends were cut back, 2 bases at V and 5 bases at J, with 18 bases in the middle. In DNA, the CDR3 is TGTGCCAGCAGCTTACACCGGGCGGGGGGAGGTTATGGCTACACCTTC. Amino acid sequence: CASSLHRAGGGYGYTF.

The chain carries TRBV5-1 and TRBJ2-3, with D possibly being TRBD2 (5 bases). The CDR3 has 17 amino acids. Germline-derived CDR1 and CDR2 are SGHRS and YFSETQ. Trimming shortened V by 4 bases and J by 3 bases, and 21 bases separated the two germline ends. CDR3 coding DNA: TGCGCCAGCAGCGTGGCGCCCGGAGCCACGGGAACAGATACGCAGTATTTT. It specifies CASSVAPGATGTDTQYF.

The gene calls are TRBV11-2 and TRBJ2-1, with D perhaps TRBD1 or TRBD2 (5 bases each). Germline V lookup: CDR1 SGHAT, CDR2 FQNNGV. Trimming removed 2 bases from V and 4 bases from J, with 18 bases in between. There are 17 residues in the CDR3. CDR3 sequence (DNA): TGTGCCAGCAGCTTACTGGTGGGGGAACCCGATTACAATGAGCAGTTCTTC. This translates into CASSLLVGEPDYNEQFF.